This TCR beta chain was observed in a study of T cell changes during pregnancy in multiple sclerosis. Generated by immunoSEQ multiplex PCR, the TCRdb table keeps only in-frame clones and is missing some. The sample shows 55,000 to 65,000 clones, 94% of them seen only once. The receptor's source is a female donor with multiple sclerosis, enrolled in a pregnancy study. Sequences were derived from CD8+ T cells from peripheral blood mononuclear cells, sampled in the third trimester of pregnancy.

The CDR3 region has the DNA TGTGCCAGCAGTGAGTTTGTTCGCGCCGGGGAGCTGTTTTTT. The encoded protein is CASSEFVRAGELFF. V and J are TRBV6-1 and TRBJ2-2; D remains unclear. The V and J ends lost 3 bases and 6 bases respectively, with 11 bases between them. Germline V gives CDR1 MNHNS, CDR2 SASEGT. The CDR3 consists of 14 residues.